This T cell receptor beta chain was retrieved from a study of control samples from healthy donors and cancer patients. The protocol was immunoSEQ multiplex PCR, while the TCRdb copy is restricted to in-frame clones and leaves out a portion. Among 150,000 to 200,000 clones, roughly 89% were seen once, and the ten largest hold approximately 1.5%. There are 15 residues in the CDR3. V was pared by 2 bases and J by 3 bases, with 1 base of the junction left unmatched. Germline assignment: CDR1 MNHEY and CDR2 SMNVEV (reference sequence). This sequence joins TRBV27 and TRBJ1-5; TRBD1 matches at 10 bases. The sequence came from a woman in her thirties in good health. The sequencing input was blood. The CDR3 sequence: CASSLGTGDNQPQHF. In nucleotides, the CDR3 is TGTGCCAGCAGTTTAGGGACAGGGGACAATCAGCCCCAGCATTTT.